This T cell receptor beta chain was captured in a study of graft-versus-host responses after intestinal transplantation. Looking at the study overall: Once they had received anti-thymocyte globulin induction, all recipients took tacrolimus and steroids for approximately three years.

Losses at the gene ends were 4 bases for V and 6 bases for J; bases not matched to a gene: 9. The CDR3 runs 15 residues. In the case of this clone: As yet, its antigen is unknown.

Regarding the study as a whole: Peak GvH clone levels in circulation were associated with early post-transplant HvG declines. When patients had graft-donor T cell macrochimerism, their allografts held high graft-versus-host to host-versus-graft clonal ratios. GvH clones surfaced in recipient marrow, some emerging earlier in ileum or blood.

TCRdb keeps only in-frame clones here, not all; method: immunoSEQ multiplex PCR. The sample includes about 88,000 clones, about 94% of them seen just once. This receptor was identified in a human donor who was the organ donor for an intestinal transplant. The V call is TRBV5-3, the J call TRBJ2-1, with 8 nucleotides matching TRBD1. TRBV5-3 is an open reading frame whose function is uncertain. The specimen comprised unstimulated CD4+ T cells sorted from spleen or lymph node cells, sampled before transplant. CDR3 bases: TGTGCCAGAAGCCCGGACAGGGTTGACTCCAATGAGCAGTTCTTC. Protein: CARSPDRVDSNEQFF.